This entry features one TCR beta chain sequence. The target antigen is unknown. This sample was taken from a study of long-term antiretroviral therapy in people with HIV. They ran version v3.0 of the immunoSEQ assay at survey level. The table came from immunoSEQ multiplex PCR; TCRdb's copy has only in-frame clones and leaves some out. The sample has 48,000 or so clones; under 90% are singletons. Whole-study findings and limits: Pre-ART clonal expansions dominated every time point's repertoire.

From each donor, at least one pre-ART PBMC sample and at least two post-ART PBMC samples were obtained. Germline lookup yields CDR1 SGHAT and CDR2 FQNNGV. Between the trimmed V and J ends, which lost 1 base and 0 bases, there was a span of 13 bases. This CDR3 comprises 17 residues. The TCR sequence derives from a woman aged 18-30 years with HIV. The chain is built from TRBV11-2 and TRBJ1-5, with TRBD1 as a possible D gene (5 bases). This specimen consisted of unsorted PBMCs, obtained 0.8 years after starting antiretroviral therapy. The CDR3 protein is CASSLGGRAYSNQPQHF. CDR3 coding DNA: TGTGCCAGCAGCTTAGGTGGCAGGGCATATAGCAATCAGCCCCAGCATTTT. The full variable domain, with the rest looked up from reference TRBV11-2 and TRBJ1-5, is EAGVAQSPRYKIIEKRQSVAFWCNPISGHATLYWYQQILGQGPKLLIQFQNNGVVDDSQLPKDRFSAERLKGVDSTLKIQPAKLEDSAVYLCASSLGGRAYSNQPQHFGDGTRLSIL.